One and the same sample provided the 25 T cell receptor beta chains below, sequenced in a study of blood T cell repertoires in COVID-19. Measured with immunoSEQ multiplex PCR; TCRdb has only the in-frame clones, and not every one. The sample consists of 75,000 to 100,000 clones, 88% of them appearing once. The sequencing input was peripheral blood. Receptors originate from a man aged 65 to 79 with acute or convalescent COVID-19.

The CDR3 nucleotides are TGTGCCAGCAGCACTAGCGGGGGGGTCAACAATGAGCAGTTCTTC. It codes for CASSTSGGVNNEQFF. The V gene is TRBV9, the J gene TRBJ2-1, with 13 nucleotides matching TRBD2. Germline assignment: CDR1 SGDLS and CDR2 YYNGEE. V lost 4 bases, J lost 5 bases, and 3 bases stayed unmatched. The CDR3 extends over 15 amino acids.

The chain combines TRBV24-1 with TRBJ2-2, with 9 bases that match TRBD1. V gave up 7 bases and J gave up 3 bases; unmatched junction bases: 11. This CDR3 has 17 amino acids. The germline gives CDR1 KGHDR, CDR2 SFDVKD. The CDR3 coding sequence is TGTGCCACCAGACCCTCTACTAGGGACAGGGACACCGGGGAGCTGTTTTTT. Protein product: CATRPSTRDRDTGELFF.

This sequence joins TRBV6-2 or TRBV6-3 and TRBJ1-5; 9 positions match TRBD1. Germline lookup yields CDR1 MNHEY and CDR2 SVGEGT. There are 15 residues in the CDR3. V trimming: 2 bases; J trimming: 7 bases; junction bases outside the gene matches: 6. The CDR3 loop reads CASSYRGQGGQPQHF. The CDR3 DNA is TGTGCCAGCAGTTACCGGGGACAGGGTGGCCAGCCCCAGCATTTT.

The chain is built from TRBV15 and TRBJ2-1, with a weak D call TRBD2 (6 bases). The CDR3 is 15 amino acids. The germline V and J ends were trimmed by 0 bases and 0 bases, with 6 bases remaining between them. Germline V CDR1 and CDR2: LNHNV, YYDKDF (reference sequence). The CDR3 DNA is TGTGCCACCAGCAGAGACGGGGGCTCCTACAATGAGCAGTTCTTC. Translation: CATSRDGGSYNEQFF. Supplemented by reference TRBV15 and TRBJ2-1, the full variable domain reads DAMVIQNPRYQVTQFGKPVTLSCSQTLNHNVMYWYQQKSSQAPKLLFHYYDKDFNNEADTPDNFQSRRPNTSFCFLDIRSPGLGDTAMYLCATSRDGGSYNEQFFGPGTRLTVL.

The chain links TRBV5-6 to TRBJ2-5, with TRBD2 matching over 11 bases. CDR3 length: 15 amino acids. The J segment lost 4 bases and the V segment lost 0 bases, leaving 2 bases of the junction unmatched. Germline assignment: CDR1 SGHDT and CDR2 YYEEEE. CDR3 bases: TGTGCCAGCAGCTTGGGTCTAGCGGGGGGAGAGACCCAGTACTTC. This translates into CASSLGLAGGETQYF.

V gene TRBV11-2 combines with J gene TRBJ2-7, with TRBD1 matching 7 bases. This CDR3 has 14 residues. V trimming: 5 bases; J trimming: 2 bases; junction bases outside the gene matches: 6. Looked up from germline, CDR1 is SGHAT and CDR2 is FQNNGV. The CDR3, as DNA: TGTGCCAGCAGCGTCCGACAGGGAGCCTACGAGCAGTACTTC. Translated: CASSVRQGAYEQYF. The complete variable domain, with remaining parts taken from reference TRBV11-2 and TRBJ2-7, reads EAGVAQSPRYKIIEKRQSVAFWCNPISGHATLYWYQQILGQGPKLLIQFQNNGVVDDSQLPKDRFSAERLKGVDSTLKIQPAKLEDSAVYLCASSVRQGAYEQYFGPGTRLTVT.

V and J are TRBV7-2 and TRBJ2-4, with 10 bases aligning to TRBD1. The CDR3 runs to 13 residues. CDR1 and CDR2 (germline): SGHTA, FQGNSA. V trimming: 4 bases; J trimming: 7 bases; junction bases outside the gene matches: 1. CDR3: CASSSGQGNIQYF. The CDR3 DNA follows: TGTGCCAGCAGCTCGGGACAGGGGAACATTCAGTACTTC.

The J gene is TRBJ1-6, the V gene TRBV9; possibly TRBD1 for D (6 bases). Germline assignment: CDR1 SGDLS and CDR2 YYNGEE. V was shortened by 5 bases and J by 5 bases, with 11 bases between the two germline ends. This CDR3 is 14 amino acids long. The CDR3 spells CASSTWTDNSPLHF. CDR3 coding DNA: TGTGCCAGCAGTACTTGGACAGATAATTCACCCCTCCACTTT.

V usage is TRBV11-2 and J usage is TRBJ2-2; TRBD2 aligns across 7 bases. The germline gives CDR1 SGHAT, CDR2 FQNNGV. This CDR3 comprises 18 residues. V lost 3 bases to trimming and J lost 3 bases; unmatched junction nucleotides: 13. In nucleotides, the CDR3 is TGTGCCAGCAGCTTTCACTTTTATGGGACTAAGGACACCGGGGAGCTGTTTTTT. It yields the protein CASSFHFYGTKDTGELFF.

The chain uses TRBV5-1 and TRBJ2-1; 9 bases fit TRBD2. The CDR3 loop spans 16 amino acids. Germline CDR1 and CDR2: SGHRS and YFSETQ. Trimming at V came to 0 bases and at J to 7 bases, leaving 8 bases not matched to a gene. The CDR3 DNA is TGCGCCAGCAGCTTGGCGGAGGCGGGAGGGCATAATGAGCAGTTCTTC. Its protein is CASSLAEAGGHNEQFF.

The V gene is TRBV7-9, the J gene TRBJ1-1; tentative D call: TRBD1 (6 bases). Trimming removed 3 bases from V and 0 bases from J, with 11 bases in between. This CDR3 spans 15 amino acids. Per germline, CDR1 SEHNR and CDR2 FQNEAQ (reference sequence). In DNA form, the CDR3 reads TGTGCCAGCAGCTTTAAGGACAGTATGAACACTGAAGCTTTCTTT. It codes for CASSFKDSMNTEAFF.

This chain joins TRBV2 and TRBJ1-2; D might be TRBD1 (5 bases). This CDR3 spans 15 amino acids. Trimming pared 2 bases from V and 0 bases from J, leaving 10 bases between. CDR1 and CDR2 (germline): SNHLY, FYNNEI. CDR3 sequence reads: CASSERGHPNYGYTF. The CDR3 nucleotides read TGTGCCAGCAGTGAACGAGGACACCCTAACTATGGCTACACCTTC.

This rearrangement joins TRBV7-2 to TRBJ2-7, with TRBD2 matching over 7 bases. Looked up from germline, CDR1 is SGHTA and CDR2 is FQGNSA. Trimming at V came to 2 bases and at J to 2 bases, leaving 3 bases not matched to a gene. The CDR3 is made up of 14 amino acids. CDR3 amino acids: CASSLQGGTYEQYF. The CDR3 region has the DNA TGTGCCAGCAGCTTACAGGGAGGGACCTACGAGCAGTACTTC.

V usage is TRBV11-2 and J usage is TRBJ2-1, with TRBD2 identical over 14 bases. CDR3 length equals 19 residues. Losses at the gene ends were 1 base for V and 5 bases for J; bases not matched to a gene: 10. Germline values: CDR1 SGHAT, CDR2 FQNNGV. The CDR3 loop is CASSLGILTSGGENNEQFF. The CDR3 bases are TGTGCCAGCAGCTTAGGGATCCTGACTAGCGGGGGGGAAAACAATGAGCAGTTCTTC.

This clone has only one observation. The V and J genes are TRBV28 and TRBJ1-2; the D gene is possibly TRBD1 (5 bases). CDR1 and CDR2 from the germline V gene are MDHEN and SYDVKM. V was shortened by 0 bases and J by 2 bases, with 10 bases between the two germline ends. The CDR3 contains 15 residues. CDR3 nucleotides: TGTGCCAGCAGTTTATGGGACATGACCAACTATGGCTACACCTTC. Protein: CASSLWDMTNYGYTF.

The rearrangement links TRBV19 to TRBJ1-3, with unresolved D. This CDR3 is 19 amino acids long. Germline V CDR1 and CDR2: LNHDA, SQIVND (reference sequence). V was trimmed by 2 bases and J by 0 bases, leaving 20 bases between them. DNA of the CDR3: TGTGCCAGTAGTATACCCACCGGGCGGGGTCCGAGCTCTGGAAACACCATATATTTT. It specifies CASSIPTGRGPSSGNTIYF.

The chain links TRBV18 to TRBJ2-7, with 7 positions matching TRBD1. CDR1 is KGHSH, CDR2 LQKENI, per germline. With 3 bases clipped from V and 0 bases from J, the junction kept 5 bases outside the gene matches. The CDR3 has 15 amino acids. Here the CDR3 DNA reads TGTGCCAGCTCACCTGGACAGGTATTCTCCTACGAGCAGTACTTC. It is translated as CASSPGQVFSYEQYF.

The gene calls are TRBV19 and TRBJ2-3; tentatively, D is TRBD1 (6 bases). The CDR3 has 13 amino acids. Trimming left V 3 bases short and J 6 bases short, with 10 bases between. The germline V gene has CDR1 LNHDA and CDR2 SQIVND (reference sequence). Written as DNA, the CDR3 is TGTGCCAGTAGTATCAACAGGGTTGATACGCAGTATTTT. Amino acid sequence: CASSINRVDTQYF.

This chain joins TRBV4-1 and TRBJ1-1; D perhaps matches TRBD1 (5 bases). Trimming shortened V by 1 base and J by 4 bases, and 13 bases separated the two germline ends. There are 15 residues in the CDR3. CDR1 is MGHRA, CDR2 YSYEKL, per germline. The CDR3 is CASSQGSGGVTEAFF. The CDR3 DNA sequence: TGCGCCAGCAGCCAAGGCTCCGGAGGGGTCACTGAAGCTTTCTTT.

The genes are TRBV2 and TRBJ1-4, with 9 positions matching TRBD1. The CDR3 runs to 18 residues. Per germline, CDR1 SNHLY and CDR2 FYNNEI. Unmatched junction bases numbered 11, after V lost 6 bases and J lost 0 bases. CDR3 in DNA: TGTGCCAGCAGCGCCCGAGGGACAGGGTTTACAACTAATGAAAAACTGTTTTTT. The encoded protein is CASSARGTGFTTNEKLFF.

The chain has TRBV4-3 and TRBJ1-5; D may be TRBD1 (5 bases). V was shortened by 0 bases and J by 2 bases, with 8 bases between the two germline ends. In germline, CDR1 is LGHNA, CDR2 YSLEER. This CDR3 comprises 15 residues. The CDR3 DNA sequence: TGCGCCAGCAGCCAAGATTCCAGGGGCAATCAGCCCCAGCATTTT. Amino acids: CASSQDSRGNQPQHF.

The DNA for the CDR3 is TGTGCCAGCAGCTTAACAGGAACTAATGAAAAACTGTTTTTT. Translation: CASSLTGTNEKLFF. The rearrangement links TRBV5-6 to TRBJ1-4; possibly TRBD1 for D (5 bases). The V end lost 2 bases, the J end lost 1 base, and 6 bases lay between the germline ends. The CDR3 has 14 residues. In germline, CDR1 is SGHDT, CDR2 YYEEEE.

V and J are TRBV24-1 and TRBJ2-1, with 10 bases identical to TRBD2. Per germline, CDR1 KGHDR and CDR2 SFDVKD. The ends lost 3 bases at V and 2 bases at J; junction bases unmatched: 3. CDR3 length equals 16 residues. The chain's CDR3 is CATSDPSGSPYNEQFF. The CDR3 DNA reads TGTGCCACCAGTGATCCTAGCGGGAGTCCCTACAATGAGCAGTTCTTC.

The chain is built from TRBV7-2 and TRBJ1-3, with a tentative D call TRBD1 (5 bases). Trimming took 4 bases from V and 0 from J, leaving 13 bases between them. Per the germline V gene, CDR1 is SGHTA and CDR2 is FQGNSA. This CDR3 has 16 amino acids. The CDR3 region is CASSWPRDFSGNTIYF. The CDR3 nucleotides read TGTGCCAGCAGCTGGCCCCGGGACTTCTCTGGAAACACCATATATTTT.

The count of this clone is one. V gene TRBV2 combines with J gene TRBJ2-7; D possibly corresponds to TRBD2 (6 bases). The CDR3 has 14 residues. V was pared by 6 bases and J by 2 bases, with 14 bases between. The germline CDR1 and CDR2 sequences are SNHLY and FYNNEI. The CDR3 spells CASRTGTSTYEQYF. CDR3 coding DNA: TGTGCCAGCAGAACCGGGACTTCCACCTACGAGCAGTACTTC.